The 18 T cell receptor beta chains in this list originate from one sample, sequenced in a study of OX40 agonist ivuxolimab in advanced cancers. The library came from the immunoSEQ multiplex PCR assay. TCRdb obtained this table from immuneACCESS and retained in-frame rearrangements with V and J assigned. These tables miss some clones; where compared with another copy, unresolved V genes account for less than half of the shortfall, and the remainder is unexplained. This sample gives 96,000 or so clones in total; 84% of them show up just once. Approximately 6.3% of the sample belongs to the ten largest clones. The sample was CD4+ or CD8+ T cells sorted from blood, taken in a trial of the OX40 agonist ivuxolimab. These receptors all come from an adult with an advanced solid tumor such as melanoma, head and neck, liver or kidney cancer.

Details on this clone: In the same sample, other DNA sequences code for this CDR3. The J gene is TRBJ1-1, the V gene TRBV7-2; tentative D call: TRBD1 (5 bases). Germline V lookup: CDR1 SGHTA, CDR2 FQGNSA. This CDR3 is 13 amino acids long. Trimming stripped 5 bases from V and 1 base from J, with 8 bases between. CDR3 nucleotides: TGTGCCAGCAGCCTACAGGAGAACACTGAAGCTTTCTTT. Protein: CASSLQENTEAFF.

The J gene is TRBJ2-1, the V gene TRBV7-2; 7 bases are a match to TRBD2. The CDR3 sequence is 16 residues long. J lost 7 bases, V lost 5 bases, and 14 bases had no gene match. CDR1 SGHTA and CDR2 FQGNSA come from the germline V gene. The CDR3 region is CASSPIAGRPSNEQFF. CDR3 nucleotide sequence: TGTGCCAGCAGCCCTATAGCGGGTCGTCCCTCGAATGAGCAGTTCTTC.

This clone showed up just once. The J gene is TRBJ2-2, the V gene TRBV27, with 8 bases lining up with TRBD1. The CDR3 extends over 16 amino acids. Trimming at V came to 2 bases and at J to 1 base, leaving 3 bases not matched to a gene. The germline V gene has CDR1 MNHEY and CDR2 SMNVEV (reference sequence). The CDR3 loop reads CASSLQGARNTGELFF. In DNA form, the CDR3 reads TGTGCCAGCAGTTTACAGGGGGCTAGGAACACCGGGGAGCTGTTTTTT.

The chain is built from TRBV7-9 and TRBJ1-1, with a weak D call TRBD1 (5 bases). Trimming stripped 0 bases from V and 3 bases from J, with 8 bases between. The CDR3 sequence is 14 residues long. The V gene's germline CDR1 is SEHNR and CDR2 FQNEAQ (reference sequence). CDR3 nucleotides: TGTGCCAGCAGCTTAGCAAGGGGAGACACTGAAGCTTTCTTT. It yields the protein CASSLARGDTEAFF.

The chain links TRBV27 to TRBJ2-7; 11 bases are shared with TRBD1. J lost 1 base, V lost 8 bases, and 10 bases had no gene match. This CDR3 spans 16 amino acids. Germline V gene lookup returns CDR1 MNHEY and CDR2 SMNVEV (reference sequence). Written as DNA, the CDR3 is TGTGCCAGCCCTGCCCGGGACAGGGGGGCGTCCTACGAGCAGTACTTC. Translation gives CASPARDRGASYEQYF.

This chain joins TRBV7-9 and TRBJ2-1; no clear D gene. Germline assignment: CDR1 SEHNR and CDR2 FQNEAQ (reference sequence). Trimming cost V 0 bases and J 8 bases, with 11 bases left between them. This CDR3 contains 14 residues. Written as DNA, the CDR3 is TGTGCCAGCAGCTTAGCCGCCCGGATCCATGAGCAGTTCTTC. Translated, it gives CASSLAARIHEQFF. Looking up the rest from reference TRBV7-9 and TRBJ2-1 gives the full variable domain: DTGVSQNPRHKITKRGQNVTFRCDPISEHNRLYWYRQTLGQGPEFLTYFQNEAQLEKSRLLSDRFSAERPKGSFSTLEIQRTEQGDSAMYLCASSLAARIHEQFFGPGTRLTVL.

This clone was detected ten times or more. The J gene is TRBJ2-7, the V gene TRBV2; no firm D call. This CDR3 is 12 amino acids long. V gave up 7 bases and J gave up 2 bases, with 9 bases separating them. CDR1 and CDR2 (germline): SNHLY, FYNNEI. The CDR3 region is CASTPETYEQYF. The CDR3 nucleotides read TGTGCCAGCACTCCGGAGACCTACGAGCAGTACTTC. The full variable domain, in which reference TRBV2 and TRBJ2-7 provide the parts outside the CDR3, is EPEVTQTPSHQVTQMGQEVILRCVPISNHLYFYWYRQILGQKVEFLVSFYNNEISEKSEIFDDQFSVERPDGSNFTLKIRSTKLEDSAMYFCASTPETYEQYFGPGTRLTVT.

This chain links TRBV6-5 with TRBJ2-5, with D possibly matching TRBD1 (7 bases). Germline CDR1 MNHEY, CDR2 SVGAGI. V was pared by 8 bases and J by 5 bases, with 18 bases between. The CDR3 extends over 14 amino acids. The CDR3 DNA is TGTGCCAGCGGTTTACAGGGGAGGTGGGAGACCCAGTACTTC. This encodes CASGLQGRWETQYF.

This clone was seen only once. The CDR3 DNA follows: TGTGCCAGCAGTCGACAGGGGGGAAGCAATCAGCCCCAGCATTTT. Protein: CASSRQGGSNQPQHF. The chain is built from TRBV6-4 and TRBJ1-5; TRBD1 matches at 9 bases. V lost 5 bases, J lost 1 base, and 3 bases stayed unmatched. This CDR3 is built from 15 residues. CDR1 MRHNA and CDR2 SNTAGT come from the germline V gene.

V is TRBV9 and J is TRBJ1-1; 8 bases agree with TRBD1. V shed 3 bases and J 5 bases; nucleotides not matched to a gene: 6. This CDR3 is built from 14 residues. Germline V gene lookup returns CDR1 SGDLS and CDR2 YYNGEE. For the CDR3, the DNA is TGTGCCAGCAGCGCCCAGGGGGCGCGGACTGAAGCTTTCTTT. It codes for CASSAQGARTEAFF.

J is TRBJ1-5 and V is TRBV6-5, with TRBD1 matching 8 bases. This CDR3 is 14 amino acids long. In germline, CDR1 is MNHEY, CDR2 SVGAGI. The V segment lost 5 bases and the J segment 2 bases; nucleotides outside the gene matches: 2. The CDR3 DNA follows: TGTGCCAGCAGTAAGGACAGGGGCAATCAGCCCCAGCATTTT. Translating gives CASSKDRGNQPQHF.

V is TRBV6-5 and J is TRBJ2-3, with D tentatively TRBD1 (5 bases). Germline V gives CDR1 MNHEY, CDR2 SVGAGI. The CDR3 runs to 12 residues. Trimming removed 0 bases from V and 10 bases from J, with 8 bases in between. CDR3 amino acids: CASSYSQGPQYF. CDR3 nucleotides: TGTGCCAGCAGTTACTCTCAGGGTCCGCAGTATTTT.

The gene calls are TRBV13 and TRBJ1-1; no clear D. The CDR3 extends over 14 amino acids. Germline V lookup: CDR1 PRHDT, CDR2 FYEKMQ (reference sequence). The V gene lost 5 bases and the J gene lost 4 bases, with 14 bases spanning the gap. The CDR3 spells CASSPNLGITEAFF. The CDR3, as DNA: TGTGCCAGCAGCCCAAACCTAGGAATCACTGAAGCTTTCTTT.

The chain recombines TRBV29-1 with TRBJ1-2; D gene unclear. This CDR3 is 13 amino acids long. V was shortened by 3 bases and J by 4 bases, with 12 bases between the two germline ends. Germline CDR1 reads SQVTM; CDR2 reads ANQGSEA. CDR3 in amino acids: CSVDGGRRYGYTF. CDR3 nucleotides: TGCAGCGTTGATGGAGGCCGTCGCTATGGCTACACCTTC.

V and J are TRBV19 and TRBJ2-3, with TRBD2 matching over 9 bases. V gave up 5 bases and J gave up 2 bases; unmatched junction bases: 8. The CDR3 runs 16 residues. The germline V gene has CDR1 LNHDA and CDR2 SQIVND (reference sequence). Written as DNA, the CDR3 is TGTGCCAGTAGTTTCCCCAGCGGGGGGCCCACAGATACGCAGTATTTT. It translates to CASSFPSGGPTDTQYF. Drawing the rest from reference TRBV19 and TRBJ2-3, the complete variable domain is DGGITQSPKYLFRKEGQNVTLSCEQNLNHDAMYWYRQDPGQGLRLIYYSQIVNDFQKGDIAEGYSVSREKKESFPLTVTSAQKNPTAFYLCASSFPSGGPTDTQYFGPGTRLTVL.

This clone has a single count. This CDR3 reads CASSQEGGRVNNEQFF. DNA for the CDR3: TGTGCCAGCAGCCAAGAAGGCGGGAGGGTAAACAATGAGCAGTTCTTC. The V call is TRBV4-2, the J call TRBJ2-1; 9 bases are shared with TRBD2. Germline CDR1 is LGHNA and CDR2 is YNFKEQ. This CDR3 contains 16 residues. V was pared by 0 bases and J by 5 bases, with 5 bases of the junction left unmatched.

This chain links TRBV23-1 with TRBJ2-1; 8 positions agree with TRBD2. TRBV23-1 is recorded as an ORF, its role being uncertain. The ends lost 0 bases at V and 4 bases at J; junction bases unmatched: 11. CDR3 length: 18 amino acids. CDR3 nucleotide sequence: TGCGCCAGCAGTCAATCGCCCCAGACTAGCGAACCTTACAATGAGCAGTTCTTC. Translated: CASSQSPQTSEPYNEQFF.

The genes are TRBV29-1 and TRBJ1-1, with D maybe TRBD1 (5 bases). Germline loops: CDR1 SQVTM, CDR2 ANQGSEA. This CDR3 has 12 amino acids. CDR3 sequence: CSGGTGNTEAFF. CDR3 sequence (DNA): TGCAGTGGGGGTACAGGGAACACTGAAGCTTTCTTT.